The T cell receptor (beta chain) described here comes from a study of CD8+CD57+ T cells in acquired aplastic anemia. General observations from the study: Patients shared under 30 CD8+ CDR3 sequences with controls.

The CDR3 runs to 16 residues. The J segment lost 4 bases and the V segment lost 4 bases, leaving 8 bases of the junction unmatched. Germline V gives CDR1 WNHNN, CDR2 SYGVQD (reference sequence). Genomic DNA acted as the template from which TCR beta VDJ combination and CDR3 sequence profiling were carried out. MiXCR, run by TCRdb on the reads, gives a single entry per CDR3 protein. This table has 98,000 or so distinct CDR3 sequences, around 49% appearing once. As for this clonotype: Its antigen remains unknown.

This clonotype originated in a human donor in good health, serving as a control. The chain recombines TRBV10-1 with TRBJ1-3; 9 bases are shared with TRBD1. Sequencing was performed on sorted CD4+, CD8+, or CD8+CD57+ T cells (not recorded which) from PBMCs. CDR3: CASSGPGQGKGNTIYF. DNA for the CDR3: TGCGCCAGCAGTGGACCGGGACAGGGAAAGGGAAACACCATATATTTT.